This T cell receptor (beta chain) was sequenced in a study of blood T cell repertoires in COVID-19. Study context: Both acute and convalescent COVID-19 samples were obtained from the United States, Italy and Spain. Sources were T cells, B-cell-depleted T cells, or PBMCs; the material itself was cDNA or gDNA.

Using immunoSEQ multiplex PCR, the repertoire was profiled, and TCRdb retains in-frame clones only, with some absent. Altogether 200,000 to 250,000 clones are present, around 80% being singletons, with the ten largest covering just under 20%. V shed 3 bases and J shed 13 bases, with 10 bases lying between them. Germline V CDR1 and CDR2: MNHEY, SMNVEV (reference sequence). The CDR3 has 12 amino acids. The source material was peripheral blood. The V gene is TRBV27, the J gene TRBJ1-6; TRBD1 is a possible D gene (5 bases). This receptor was taken from a man aged 25 to 40 with active or convalescent COVID-19. For the CDR3, the DNA is TGTGCCAGCAGTTTTCCCCGGGGGCCCCTCCACTTT. Encoded protein: CASSFPRGPLHF.